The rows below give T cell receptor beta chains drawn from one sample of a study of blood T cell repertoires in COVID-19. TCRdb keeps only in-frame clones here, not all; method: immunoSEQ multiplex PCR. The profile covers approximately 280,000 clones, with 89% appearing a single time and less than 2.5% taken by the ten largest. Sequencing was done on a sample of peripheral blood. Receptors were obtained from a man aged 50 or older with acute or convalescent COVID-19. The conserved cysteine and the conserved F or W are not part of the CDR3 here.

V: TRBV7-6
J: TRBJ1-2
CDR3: ASSRGLTYGYT

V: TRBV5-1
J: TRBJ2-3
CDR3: ASSFFLWTGAPDTQY

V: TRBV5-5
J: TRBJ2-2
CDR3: ASSSHAVTGGNTGELF

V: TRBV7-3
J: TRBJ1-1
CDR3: ASSLTSGTYTEAF

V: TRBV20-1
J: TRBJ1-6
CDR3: SASQGTDSPLH

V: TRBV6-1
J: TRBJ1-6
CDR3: ASREIGQQSSYNSPLH

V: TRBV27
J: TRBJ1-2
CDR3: ASSLRRGSPAIERPYGYT

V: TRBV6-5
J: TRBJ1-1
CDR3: ASMDPGGDTEAF

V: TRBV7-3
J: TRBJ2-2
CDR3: ASSSQGGELF

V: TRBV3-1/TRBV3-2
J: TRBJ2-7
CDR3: ASSLGLAGSSYEQY

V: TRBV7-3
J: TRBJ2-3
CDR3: ASSIDSLSTDTQY

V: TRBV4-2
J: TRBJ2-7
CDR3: ASSQGRGDYEQY

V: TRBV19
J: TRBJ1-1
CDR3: ASSNTGLGTEAF

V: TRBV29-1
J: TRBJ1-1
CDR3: SVDPGTAEAF

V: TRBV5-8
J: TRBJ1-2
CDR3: ASSSSRGRGFGYT

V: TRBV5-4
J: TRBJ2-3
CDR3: ASSWGGGGQGDTQY

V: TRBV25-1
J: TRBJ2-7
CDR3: ASSERTGPYEQY

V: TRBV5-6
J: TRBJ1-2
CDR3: ASSTGQRWMGYGYT

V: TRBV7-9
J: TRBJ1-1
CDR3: ASSPGTGRGEAF

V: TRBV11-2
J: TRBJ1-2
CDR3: ASSLGQSAGYT

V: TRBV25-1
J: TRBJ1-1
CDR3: ASSDPTGGHTEAF

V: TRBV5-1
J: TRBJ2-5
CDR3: ASRPVSRETQY

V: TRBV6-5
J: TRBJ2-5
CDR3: ASGKGETLKETQY

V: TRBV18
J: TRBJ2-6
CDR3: ASSTTLGGPGANVLT